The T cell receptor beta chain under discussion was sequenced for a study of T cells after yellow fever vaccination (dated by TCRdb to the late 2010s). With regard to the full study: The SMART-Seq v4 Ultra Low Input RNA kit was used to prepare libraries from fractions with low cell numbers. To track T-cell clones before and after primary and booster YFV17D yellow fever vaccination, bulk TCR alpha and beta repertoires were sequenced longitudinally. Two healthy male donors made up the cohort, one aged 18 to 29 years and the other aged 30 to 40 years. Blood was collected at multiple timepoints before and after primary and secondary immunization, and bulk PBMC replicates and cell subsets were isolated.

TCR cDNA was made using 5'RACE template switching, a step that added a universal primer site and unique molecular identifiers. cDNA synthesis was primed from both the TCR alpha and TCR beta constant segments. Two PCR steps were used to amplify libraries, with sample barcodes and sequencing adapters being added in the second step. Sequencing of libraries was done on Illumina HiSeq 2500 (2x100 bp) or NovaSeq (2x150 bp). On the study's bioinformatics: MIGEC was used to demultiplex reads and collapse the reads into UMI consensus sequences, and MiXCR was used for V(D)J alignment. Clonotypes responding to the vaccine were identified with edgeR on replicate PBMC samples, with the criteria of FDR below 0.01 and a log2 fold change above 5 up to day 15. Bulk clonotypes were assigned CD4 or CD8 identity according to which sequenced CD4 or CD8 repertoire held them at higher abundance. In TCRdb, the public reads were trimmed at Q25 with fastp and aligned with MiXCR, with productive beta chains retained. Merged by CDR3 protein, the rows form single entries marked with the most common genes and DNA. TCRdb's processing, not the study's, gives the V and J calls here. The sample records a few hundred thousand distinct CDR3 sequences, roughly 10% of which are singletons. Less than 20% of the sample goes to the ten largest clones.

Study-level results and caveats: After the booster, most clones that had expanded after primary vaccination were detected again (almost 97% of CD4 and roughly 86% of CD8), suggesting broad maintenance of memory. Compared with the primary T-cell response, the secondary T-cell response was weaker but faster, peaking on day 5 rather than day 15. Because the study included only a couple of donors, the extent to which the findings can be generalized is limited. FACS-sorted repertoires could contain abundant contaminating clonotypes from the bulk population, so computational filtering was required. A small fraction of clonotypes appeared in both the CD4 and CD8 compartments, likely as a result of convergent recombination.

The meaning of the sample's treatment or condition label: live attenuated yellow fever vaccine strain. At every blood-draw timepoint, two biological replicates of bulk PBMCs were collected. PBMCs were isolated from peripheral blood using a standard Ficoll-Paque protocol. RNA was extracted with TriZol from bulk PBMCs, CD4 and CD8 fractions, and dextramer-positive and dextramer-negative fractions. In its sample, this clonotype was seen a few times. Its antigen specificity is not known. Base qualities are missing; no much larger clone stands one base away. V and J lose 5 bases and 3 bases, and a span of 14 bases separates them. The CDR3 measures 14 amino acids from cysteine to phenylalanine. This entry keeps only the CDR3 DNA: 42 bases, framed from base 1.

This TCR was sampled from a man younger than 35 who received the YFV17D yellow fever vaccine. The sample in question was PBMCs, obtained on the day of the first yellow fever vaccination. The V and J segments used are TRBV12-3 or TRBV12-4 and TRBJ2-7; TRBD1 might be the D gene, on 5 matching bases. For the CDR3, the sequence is CASSVLGENYEQYF. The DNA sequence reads TGTGCCAGCAGTGTCCTAGGGGAAAACTACGAGCAGTACTTC.